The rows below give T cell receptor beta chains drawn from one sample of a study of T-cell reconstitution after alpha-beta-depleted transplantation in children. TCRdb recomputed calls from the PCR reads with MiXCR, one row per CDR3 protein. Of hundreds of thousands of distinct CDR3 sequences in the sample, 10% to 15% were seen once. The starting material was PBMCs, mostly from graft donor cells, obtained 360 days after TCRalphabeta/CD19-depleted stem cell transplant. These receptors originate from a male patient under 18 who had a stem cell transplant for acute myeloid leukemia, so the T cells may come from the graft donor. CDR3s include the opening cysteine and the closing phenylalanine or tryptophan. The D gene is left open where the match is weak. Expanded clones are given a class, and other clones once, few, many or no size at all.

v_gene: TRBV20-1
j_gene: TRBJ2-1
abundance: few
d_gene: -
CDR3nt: TGCAGTGCTAGAGATCTAGCAGTATCCAATGAGCAGTTCTTC
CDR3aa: CSARDLAVSNEQFF

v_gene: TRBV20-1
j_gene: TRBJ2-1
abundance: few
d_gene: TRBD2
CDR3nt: TGCAGTGCTAGAGATCGGCTAGCGGCTTCCTACAATGAGCAGTTCTTC
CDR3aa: CSARDRLAASYNEQFF

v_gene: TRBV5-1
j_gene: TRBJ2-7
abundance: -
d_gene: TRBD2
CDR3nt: TGCGCCAGCAGCTCGGGACTTCGGGAGGTGGAGCAGTACTTC
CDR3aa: CASSSGLREVEQYF

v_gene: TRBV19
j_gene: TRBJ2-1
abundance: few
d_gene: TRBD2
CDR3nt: TGTGCCAGTAGTATTAGACAGACTAGCGGGAGGGGGCACAATGAGCAGTTCTTC
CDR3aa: CASSIRQTSGRGHNEQFF

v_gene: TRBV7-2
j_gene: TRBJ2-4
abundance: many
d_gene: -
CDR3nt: TGTGCCAGCAGCCTAGGAGGGGCCAAAAACATTCAGTACTTC
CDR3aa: CASSLGGAKNIQYF

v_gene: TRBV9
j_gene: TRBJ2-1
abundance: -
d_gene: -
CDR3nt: TGTGCCAGCAGCGTGAGACTGGGGGCCTACAATGAGCAGTTCTTC
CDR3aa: CASSVRLGAYNEQFF

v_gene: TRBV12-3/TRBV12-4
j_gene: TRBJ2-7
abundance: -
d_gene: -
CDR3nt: TGTGCCAGCAGTTTATCTCGGGGGTGGGCCTACGAGCAGTACTTC
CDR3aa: CASSLSRGWAYEQYF

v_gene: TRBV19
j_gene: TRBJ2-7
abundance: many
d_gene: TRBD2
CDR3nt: TGTGCCAGTACGCCGACTAGCGGGATCTCCGAGCAGTACTTC
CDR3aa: CASTPTSGISEQYF

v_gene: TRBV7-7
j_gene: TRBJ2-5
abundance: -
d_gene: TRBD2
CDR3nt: TGTGCTAGCAGCTTAGTAGGGACTAGCTTTCGGGAGACCCAGTACTTC
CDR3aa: CASSLVGTSFRETQYF

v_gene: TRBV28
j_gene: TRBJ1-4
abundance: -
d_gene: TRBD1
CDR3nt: TGTGCCACTTCACAGGGGGCGCCTGAAAAACTGTTTTTT
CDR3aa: CATSQGAPEKLFF

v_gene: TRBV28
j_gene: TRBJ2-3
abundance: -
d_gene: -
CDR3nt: TGTGCCAGCAGCCTGGAAAGGAACCCTAGCACAGATACGCAGTATTTT
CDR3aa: CASSLERNPSTDTQYF

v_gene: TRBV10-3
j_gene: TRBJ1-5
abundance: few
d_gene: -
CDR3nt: TGTGCCATCAGTGAGAGGGACGGAAGCAATCAGCCCCAGCATTTT
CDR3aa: CAISERDGSNQPQHF

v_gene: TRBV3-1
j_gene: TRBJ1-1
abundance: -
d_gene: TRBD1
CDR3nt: TGTGCCAGCAGCCCTCCTTCAGGGACAGGTCCCCAGTTTATGAACACTGAAGCTTTCTTT
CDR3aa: CASSPPSGTGPQFMNTEAFF

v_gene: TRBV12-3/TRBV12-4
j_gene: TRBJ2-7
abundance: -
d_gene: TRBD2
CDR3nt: TGTGCCAGCAGCCCCGGACTAGCGGGGACGAGCTCCTACGAGCAGTACTTC
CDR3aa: CASSPGLAGTSSYEQYF

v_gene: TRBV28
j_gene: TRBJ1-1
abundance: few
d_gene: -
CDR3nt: TGTGCCAGCAGTTCCACTAATTGGGGTTCCACTGAAGCTTTCTTT
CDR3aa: CASSSTNWGSTEAFF

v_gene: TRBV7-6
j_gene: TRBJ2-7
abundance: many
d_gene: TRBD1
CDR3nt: TGTGCCAGCACGAAGGGGGACAGCTGGACCTACGAGCAGTACTTC
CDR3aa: CASTKGDSWTYEQYF

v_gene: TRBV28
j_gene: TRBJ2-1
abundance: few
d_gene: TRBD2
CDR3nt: TGTGCCAGCAGCGCTAGCGGGAGGTGGAATGAGCAGTTCTTC
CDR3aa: CASSASGRWNEQFF

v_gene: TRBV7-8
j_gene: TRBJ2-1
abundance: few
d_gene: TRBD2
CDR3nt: TGTGCCAGCAGCTTATATAAGACTAGCGGGAGACGTAATGAGCAGTTCTTC
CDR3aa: CASSLYKTSGRRNEQFF

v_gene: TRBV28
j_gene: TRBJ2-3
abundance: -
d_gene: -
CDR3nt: TGTGCCAGCAGTTCCTTTTTACGGATACAAGATACGCAGTATTTT
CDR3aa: CASSSFLRIQDTQYF

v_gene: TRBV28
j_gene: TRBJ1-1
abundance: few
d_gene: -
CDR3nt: TGTGCCAGCAGTTTCGACGGACCTGGGGGAAACACTGAAGCTTTCTTT
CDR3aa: CASSFDGPGGNTEAFF

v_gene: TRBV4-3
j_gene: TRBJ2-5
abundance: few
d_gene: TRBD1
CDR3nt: TGCGCCAGCAGCCAAGATGTAGAGACAGGGGGGGGAGAGACCCAGTACTTC
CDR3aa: CASSQDVETGGGETQYF

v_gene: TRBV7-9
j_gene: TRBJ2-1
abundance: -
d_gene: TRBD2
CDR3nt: TGTGCCAGCAGCCGGACTAGCGGGAGGGAATACAATGAGCAGTTCTTC
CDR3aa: CASSRTSGREYNEQFF

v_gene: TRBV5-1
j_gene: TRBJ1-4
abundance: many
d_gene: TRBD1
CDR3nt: TGCGCCAGCAGCGGTGCGGGACAGGATGAAAAACTGTTTTTT
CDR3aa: CASSGAGQDEKLFF

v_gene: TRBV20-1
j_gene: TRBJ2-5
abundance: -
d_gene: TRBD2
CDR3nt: TGCAGTGCCCGAGCGGGACTCCAAGAGACCCAGTACTTC
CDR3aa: CSARAGLQETQYF

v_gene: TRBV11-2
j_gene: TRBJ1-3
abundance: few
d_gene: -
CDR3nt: TGTGCCAGCAGCTTATATATCAAGGGGGGGATCTCTGGAAACACCATATATTTT
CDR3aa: CASSLYIKGGISGNTIYF

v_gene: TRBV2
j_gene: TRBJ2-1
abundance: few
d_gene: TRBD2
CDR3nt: TGTGCCGGAACCGGGACTAGCCTCTACAATGAGCAGTTCTTC
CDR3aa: CAGTGTSLYNEQFF

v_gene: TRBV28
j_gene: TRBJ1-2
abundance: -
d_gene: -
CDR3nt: TGTGCCAGCAGCTGGGTAGCGGGCAGGGTTGACTATGGCTACACCTTC
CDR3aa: CASSWVAGRVDYGYTF

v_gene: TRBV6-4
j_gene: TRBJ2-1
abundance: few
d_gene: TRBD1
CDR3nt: TGTGCCAGCAGGGACCCCCCAGACAGGGTTTCCTACAATGAGCAGTTCTTC
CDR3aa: CASRDPPDRVSYNEQFF

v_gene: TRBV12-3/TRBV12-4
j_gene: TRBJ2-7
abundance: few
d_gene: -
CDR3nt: TGTGCCAGCAGTTCCCCGTCGCAGGAGAGGGAGCAGTACTTC
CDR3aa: CASSSPSQEREQYF

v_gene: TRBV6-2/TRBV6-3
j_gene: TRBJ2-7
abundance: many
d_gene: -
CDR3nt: TGTGCCAGCAGGGACTACCACTACGAGCAGTACTTC
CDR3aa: CASRDYHYEQYF

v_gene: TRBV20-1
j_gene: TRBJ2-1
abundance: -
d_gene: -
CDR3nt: TGCAGTGCTAGAACAGGACCCTCCGAGCAGTTCTTC
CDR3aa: CSARTGPSEQFF

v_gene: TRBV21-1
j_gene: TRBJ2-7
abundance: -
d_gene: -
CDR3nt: TGTGCCAGCAGCAAAGTATCTAGTCTAGCGGGAGGTTGGTGCGAGCAGTACTTC
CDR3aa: CASSKVSSLAGGWCEQYF

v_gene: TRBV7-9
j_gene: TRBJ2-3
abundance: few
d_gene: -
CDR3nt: TGTGCCAGCAGCTTCTCTACAGGGTCGGGAGATACGCAGTATTTT
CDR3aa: CASSFSTGSGDTQYF

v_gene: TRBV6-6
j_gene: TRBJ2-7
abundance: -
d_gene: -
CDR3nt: TGTGCCAGCAGGTCCACGATCTACGAGCAGTACTTC
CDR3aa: CASRSTIYEQYF

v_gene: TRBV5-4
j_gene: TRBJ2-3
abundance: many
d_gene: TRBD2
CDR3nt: TGTGCCAGCAGCGCCGGGACTAGCGGGAGATCAGATACGCAGTATTTT
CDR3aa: CASSAGTSGRSDTQYF

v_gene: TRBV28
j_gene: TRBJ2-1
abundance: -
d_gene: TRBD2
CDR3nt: TGTGCCAGCAGAAGGGGCGGGAGGGCCTACAATGAGCAGTTCTTC
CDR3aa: CASRRGGRAYNEQFF

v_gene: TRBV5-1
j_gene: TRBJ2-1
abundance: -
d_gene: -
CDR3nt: TGCGCCAGCAGCTTGGCCAGTACCGCCCCCGATGAGCAGTTCTTC
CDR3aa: CASSLASTAPDEQFF

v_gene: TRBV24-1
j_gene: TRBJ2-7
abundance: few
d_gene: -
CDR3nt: TGTGCCACCAGTGAGTGGGACACCCCCTGGGAGCAGTACTTC
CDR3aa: CATSEWDTPWEQYF

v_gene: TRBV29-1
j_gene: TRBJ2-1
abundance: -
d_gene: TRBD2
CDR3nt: TGCAGCGTGGAGCGGGACTATCGCTATGAGGTCCTTTACAATGAGCAGTTCTTC
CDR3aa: CSVERDYRYEVLYNEQFF

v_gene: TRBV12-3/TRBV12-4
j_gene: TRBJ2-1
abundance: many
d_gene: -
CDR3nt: TGTGCCAGCAGTTATGGGAGGTTGACCTACAATGAGCAGTTCTTC
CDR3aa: CASSYGRLTYNEQFF

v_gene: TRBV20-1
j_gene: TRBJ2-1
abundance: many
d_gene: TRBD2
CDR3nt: TGCAGTGCTAGCCGACTTAGCGGGAGTAATGAGCAGTTCTTC
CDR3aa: CSASRLSGSNEQFF

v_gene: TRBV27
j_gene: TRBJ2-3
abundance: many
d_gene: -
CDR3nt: TGTGCCAGCAGTTTATATGGGACAGATACGCAGTATTTT
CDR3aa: CASSLYGTDTQYF

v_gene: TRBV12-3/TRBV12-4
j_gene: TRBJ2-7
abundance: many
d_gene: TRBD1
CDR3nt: TGTGCCAGCAGCTTTTCCGTCCACAGGGGCGAGCAGTACTTC
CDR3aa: CASSFSVHRGEQYF

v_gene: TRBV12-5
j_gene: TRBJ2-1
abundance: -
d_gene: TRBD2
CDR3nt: TGTGCTAGTGGTTCCTCAGGGCTGTCTAGCGGGCAGTTCTTC
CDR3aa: CASGSSGLSSGQFF

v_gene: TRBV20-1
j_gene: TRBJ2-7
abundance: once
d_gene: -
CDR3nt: TGCAGTGCTAGAGCGAGTAGCGGAGAGCAGTACTTC
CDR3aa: CSARASSGEQYF

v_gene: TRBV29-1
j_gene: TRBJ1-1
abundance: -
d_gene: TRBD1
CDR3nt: TGCAGCGTTGAAGATCTGGACAGGGGGATCACTGAAGCTTTCTTT
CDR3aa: CSVEDLDRGITEAFF

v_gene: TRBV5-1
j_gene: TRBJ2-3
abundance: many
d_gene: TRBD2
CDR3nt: TGCGCCAGCAGCTTGGACGCGGGAGTCTCAGATACGCAGTATTTT
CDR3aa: CASSLDAGVSDTQYF

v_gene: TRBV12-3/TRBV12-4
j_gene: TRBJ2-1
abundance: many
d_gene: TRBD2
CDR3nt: TGTGCCAGCATCCGGGAGGGCCAGGGTGAGCAGTTCTTC
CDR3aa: CASIREGQGEQFF

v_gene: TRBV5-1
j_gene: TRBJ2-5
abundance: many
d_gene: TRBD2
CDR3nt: TGCGCCAGCAGCCTATGGACTAGCGGGAGGGGGACCCAGTACTTC
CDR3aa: CASSLWTSGRGTQYF

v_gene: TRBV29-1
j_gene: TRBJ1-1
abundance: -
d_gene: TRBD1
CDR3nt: TGCAGCGGGGACAGGGCCGAAGCTTTCTTT
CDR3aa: CSGDRAEAFF

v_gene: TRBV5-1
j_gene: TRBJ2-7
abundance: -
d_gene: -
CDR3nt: TGCGCCAGCAGCTTCTGGACTGTCTCTCACTACGAGCAGTACTTC
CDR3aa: CASSFWTVSHYEQYF